Listed below are T cell receptor beta chains from one sample, sequenced in a study of T cell repertoires in cytomegalovirus infection. A single record per CDR3 protein comes from TCRdb applying MiXCR to the reads. Of around 430,000 distinct CDR3 sequences in the sample, roughly 42% are singletons; the top ten hold roughly two fifths. These receptors have no known antigen. Sequences were derived from cultured PBMCs, sampled from culture after CMV antigen stimulation. These receptors were obtained from a human donor in good health (CMV status not recorded). Some clones in this sample may be carry-over from other donors' samples. Each CDR3 is given with its conserved first and last residue. The order of the fields is J gene, V gene, clone size, D gene, CDR3 DNA, CDR3 protein. A D gene is named only where the DNA matches it firmly. Not every row has a clone size; where given, it reads once, few, many or a size class.

TRBJ2-3 TRBV6-6 few NA TGTGCCAGCAGTTACGACCGAAAACTAGCTAGCACAGATACGCAGTATTTT CASSYDRKLASTDTQYF
TRBJ2-7 TRBV12-3/TRBV12-4 few NA TGTGCCAGGTCGGGCTCAACTACGAGTCAGAGCCAGTACTTC CARSGSTTSQSQYF
TRBJ1-6 TRBV6-5 NA NA TGTGCCAGCAGTCTCACGGTATCAGGCGGTTCTAATTCACCCCTCCACTTT CASSLTVSGGSNSPLHF
TRBJ2-1 TRBV7-9 few NA TGTGCCAGCAGGCCGTCGGTCCGCGGGGGCCCTAATGAGCAGTTCTTC CASRPSVRGGPNEQFF
TRBJ2-1 TRBV18 once TRBD1 TGTGCCAGCTCGGAAACAGGGGGGTCCTACAATGAGCAGTTCTTC CASSETGGSYNEQFF
TRBJ1-5 TRBV2 NA NA TGTGCCAGCAGTGGGGAGAGCAACAATCAGCCCCAGCATTTT CASSGESNNQPQHF
TRBJ2-1 TRBV6-1 NA NA TGTGCCAGCAGTGCCCGGAGAGCATACAATGAGCAGTTCTTC CASSARRAYNEQFF
TRBJ2-1 TRBV6-1 NA TRBD1 TGTGCCAGCAAATGGGACAGGGGGCTCGGTGAGCAGTTCTTC CASKWDRGLGEQFF
TRBJ2-7 TRBV28 NA NA TGTGCCAGCAGTTTAGGGGGACTCCTACGTCGAGGCTACGAGCAGTACTTC CASSLGGLLRRGYEQYF
TRBJ1-1 TRBV12-3/TRBV12-4 NA NA TGTGCCAGCAGTTTTTGGGACGTAGAAGCTTTCTTT CASSFWDVEAFF
TRBJ1-5 TRBV20-1 NA NA TGCAGTGCTAGAGAATCAATCGATCAGCCCCAGCATTTT CSARESIDQPQHF
TRBJ2-1 TRBV29-1 once NA TGCAGCGCGTGCCAAGTTTTTACCGACAATGAGCAGTTCTTC CSACQVFTDNEQFF
TRBJ2-7 TRBV7-2 NA NA TGTGCCAGCAGTCCCACTGACAGCAGCATCACCTACGAGCAGTACTTC CASSPTDSSITYEQYF
TRBJ2-3 TRBV4-3 few TRBD2 TGCGCCAGCAGCCAAGGTCTAGCGGGAGGCACAGATACGCAGTATTTT CASSQGLAGGTDTQYF
TRBJ1-5 TRBV4-2 NA NA TGTGCCAGCAGCCAAGCCTTCGATACGTTAGAGCCCCAGCATTTT CASSQAFDTLEPQHF
TRBJ1-1 TRBV20-1 NA NA TGCAGTGCGACAAGGGGGGCGATGAACACTGAAGCTTTCTTT CSATRGAMNTEAFF
TRBJ1-1 TRBV11-2 NA TRBD1 TGTGCCAGCAGCCCAGGACAGGGAGGAAGCACTGAAGCTTTCTTT CASSPGQGGSTEAFF
TRBJ2-5 TRBV2 NA TRBD2 TGTGCCAGCAGTGGAAGGCTAGCGGAAATTCAAGAGACCCAGTACTTC CASSGRLAEIQETQYF
TRBJ2-7 TRBV7-8 NA NA TGTGCCAGCAGCTTAATGGGAGCGCGTTGGCAGTACTTC CASSLMGARWQYF
TRBJ2-1 TRBV6-1 few TRBD1 TGTGCCAGCAGTCCCCGGACAGGTTACTACAATGAGCAGTTCTTC CASSPRTGYYNEQFF
TRBJ2-7 TRBV7-2 few NA TGTGCCAGCAGCTTAGCAGGGGACTCCGCCTACGAGCAGTACTTC CASSLAGDSAYEQYF